The T cell receptor (beta chain) under discussion was sequenced for a study of early T cells in non-severe SARS-CoV-2 infection. Background on the study: Chains from this unsorted whole-blood bulk RNA could not be paired. Broader study findings: The VDJdb matching leaned toward anti-spike CD8 responses and overlooked private and CD4 specificities.

In the library, individual cDNA molecules carried attached unique molecular identifiers. TCRdb re-derived calls from the 5' RACE reads in MiXCR, one entry per CDR3 protein. This sample has some 96,000 distinct CDR3 sequences; 11% occur once, and the top ten carry around 4.7%. The germline gives CDR1 MNHNS, CDR2 SASEGT. Trimming left V 8 bases short and J 1 base short, with 11 bases between. The CDR3 contains 13 residues. This clonotype was detected ten times or more. Its antigen is as yet unknown. The sample here was whole blood, taken at baseline. The V call is TRBV6-1, the J call TRBJ1-1, with unresolved D. The sequence was collected from an adult who was a healthcare worker with PCR-confirmed SARS-CoV-2 infection or an uninfected control (not recorded which). The CDR3 region is CASHQWRNTEAFF. The CDR3 DNA reads as TGTGCCAGCCATCAGTGGAGGAACACTGAAGCTTTCTTT.